One sample yielded the 16 T cell receptor beta chains listed below, sequenced in a study of blood T cell repertoires in COVID-19. This table comes from immunoSEQ multiplex PCR, and its TCRdb copy is limited to in-frame clones, with some not included. This table has more than 350,000 clones, about 87% appearing once. The sequenced material came from PBMCs or T cells enriched from blood (not recorded which). The receptor set was obtained from a woman between 45 and 65 years old who had recovered from COVID-19.

This chain joins TRBV19 and TRBJ2-7; 11 positions agree with TRBD1. The CDR3 has 12 residues. V shed 7 bases, J shed 5 bases, and the junction held 1 base outside the gene matches. Germline assignment: CDR1 LNHDA and CDR2 SQIVND (reference sequence). CDR3 sequence: CASKGQGDEQYF. In DNA form, the CDR3 reads TGTGCCAGTAAGGGACAGGGGGACGAGCAGTACTTC.

The rearrangement uses TRBV18 and TRBJ1-2; D not certain. The V and J ends lost 6 bases and 5 bases respectively, with 13 bases between them. Germline assignment: CDR1 KGHSH and CDR2 LQKENI. The CDR3 loop spans 13 amino acids. CDR3 nucleotide sequence: TGTGCCAGCTCCCCCCAGTCCGATTATGGCTACACCTTC. This codes for CASSPQSDYGYTF.

This chain links TRBV5-8 with TRBJ2-5; possibly TRBD2 for D (5 bases). Germline CDR1 is SGHTS and CDR2 is YDEGEE. The CDR3 has 13 residues. V dropped 10 bases and J dropped 7 bases, with 20 bases sitting between them. The CDR3 protein is CARSPRGSGTQYF. The CDR3 DNA sequence: TGTGCCCGCTCCCCACGCGGGTCTGGGACCCAGTACTTC. Full variable domain (missing parts from reference TRBV5-8 and TRBJ2-5): EAGVTQSPTHLIKTRGQQATLRCSPISGHTSVYWYQQALGLGLQFLLWYDEGEERNRGNFPPRFSGRQFPNYSSELNVNALELEDSALYLCARSPRGSGTQYFGPGTRLLVL.

The genes are TRBV9 and TRBJ1-2; a possible D gene is TRBD1 (6 bases). This CDR3 is built from 15 residues. From germline, CDR1 is SGDLS and CDR2 YYNGEE. Trimming took 3 bases from V and 10 from J, leaving 22 bases between them. CDR3 bases: TGTGCCAGCAGCGCCTCCGGGACACAGCGAGGCCACTACACCTTC. This gives the protein CASSASGTQRGHYTF.

The chain combines TRBV29-1 with TRBJ1-6; the match to TRBD1 covers 9 bases. The CDR3 is made up of 15 amino acids. With 1 base clipped from V and 10 bases from J, the junction kept 8 bases outside the gene matches. Germline CDR1 and CDR2: SQVTM and ANQGSEA. The DNA for the CDR3 is TGCAGCGTTGAAGGATTTGGGACAGGGATATCACCCCTCCACTTT. This sequence encodes CSVEGFGTGISPLHF. Supplemented by reference TRBV29-1 and TRBJ1-6, the full variable domain reads SAVISQKPSRDICQRGTSLTIQCQVDSQVTMMFWYRQQPGQSLTLIATANQGSEATYESGFVIDKFPISRPNLTFSTLTVSNMSPEDSSIYLCSVEGFGTGISPLHFGNGTRLTVT.

This rearrangement joins TRBV4-3 to TRBJ1-2; a possible D gene is TRBD1 (5 bases). Between the trimmed V and J ends, which lost 1 base and 5 bases, there was a span of 11 bases. Germline CDR1 and CDR2: LGHNA and YSLEER. The CDR3 runs 14 residues. DNA for the CDR3: TGCGCCAGCAGCCAAGTACAAGGGGTTTATGGCTACACCTTC. The encoded protein is CASSQVQGVYGYTF.

The chain links TRBV18 to TRBJ2-5; 14 bases are a match to TRBD2. Per the germline V gene, CDR1 is KGHSH and CDR2 is LQKENI. V lost 6 bases and J lost 5; bases outside the gene matches: 5. The CDR3 contains 15 residues. The CDR3 loop reads CASSRGTSGGETQYF. The CDR3 DNA reads as TGTGCCAGCTCCCGAGGGACTAGCGGGGGCGAGACCCAGTACTTC.

The rearrangement uses TRBV4-1 and TRBJ1-1; 8 bases line up with TRBD1. Germline loops: CDR1 MGHRA, CDR2 YSYEKL. With 5 bases clipped from V and 3 bases from J, the junction kept 5 bases outside the gene matches. The CDR3 extends over 14 amino acids. CDR3 residues: CASSRIQGDTEAFF. The CDR3 DNA follows: TGCGCCAGCAGCAGAATACAGGGGGACACTGAAGCTTTCTTT.

DNA for the CDR3: TGTGCCAGCAGCCTATACCTAGCGGGGAATGTGGAGACCCAGTACTTC. Translating gives CASSLYLAGNVETQYF. The chain uses TRBV7-9 and TRBJ2-5, with 9 bases lining up with TRBD2. The germline gives CDR1 SEHNR, CDR2 FQNEAQ (reference sequence). Trimming cost V 5 bases and J 5 bases; bases outside gene matches: 12. CDR3 length equals 16 residues.

The rearrangement links TRBV5-1 to TRBJ2-7; 7 bases map to TRBD1. This CDR3 spans 13 amino acids. The germline CDR1 and CDR2 sequences are SGHRS and YFSETQ. V trimming: 3 bases; J trimming: 5 bases; junction bases outside the gene matches: 5. The CDR3 DNA sequence: TGCGCCAGCAGCTGGGACAGTATCAACGAGCAGTACTTC. Amino acid sequence: CASSWDSINEQYF.

V gene TRBV7-9 combines with J gene TRBJ2-2, with 8 bases aligning to TRBD1. Per the germline V gene, CDR1 is SEHNR and CDR2 is FQNEAQ (reference sequence). J gave up 1 base and V 0 bases, and 4 bases lay outside the gene matches. This CDR3 region has 17 residues. The CDR3 bases are TGTGCCAGCAGCTTAGCGAAGACAGGGGAGAACACCGGGGAGCTGTTTTTT. Translated, it gives CASSLAKTGENTGELFF. Full variable domain (missing parts from reference TRBV7-9 and TRBJ2-2): DTGVSQNPRHKITKRGQNVTFRCDPISEHNRLYWYRQTLGQGPEFLTYFQNEAQLEKSRLLSDRFSAERPKGSFSTLEIQRTEQGDSAMYLCASSLAKTGENTGELFFGEGSRLTVL.

This rearrangement joins TRBV27 to TRBJ1-2; 11 bases are shared with TRBD1. V shed 5 bases and J 4 bases; nucleotides not matched to a gene: 6. This CDR3 comprises 15 residues. In germline, CDR1 is MNHEY, CDR2 SMNVEV (reference sequence). CDR3 region: CASSARTGGAYGYTF. The CDR3 DNA reads as TGTGCCAGCAGTGCGAGGACAGGGGGCGCCTATGGCTACACCTTC.

V is TRBV2 and J is TRBJ1-4; 7 bases map to TRBD1. Germline values: CDR1 SNHLY, CDR2 FYNNEI. Germline trimming cut 5 bases from V and 4 bases from J; bases unmatched to any gene: 4. This CDR3 has 14 residues. Written as DNA, the CDR3 is TGTGCCAGCAGTTCCGACAGGGTTAATGAAAAACTGTTTTTT. Its translation: CASSSDRVNEKLFF. The full variable domain, rest sourced from reference TRBV2 and TRBJ1-4, is EPEVTQTPSHQVTQMGQEVILRCVPISNHLYFYWYRQILGQKVEFLVSFYNNEISEKSEIFDDQFSVERPDGSNFTLKIRSTKLEDSAMYFCASSSDRVNEKLFFGSGTQLSVL.

This chain uses TRBV27 with TRBJ2-6; no firm D call. From germline, CDR1 is MNHEY and CDR2 SMNVEV (reference sequence). V lost 2 bases, J lost 1 base, and 9 bases lay in between. This CDR3 has 16 amino acids. CDR3 sequence (DNA): TGTGCCAGCAGTTTAACTACCTCTTCTGGGGCCAACGTCCTGACTTTC. Its protein product is CASSLTTSSGANVLTF.

The V and J genes are TRBV3-1 (or the pseudogene TRBV3-2) and TRBJ1-5; D gene ambiguous. CDR3 length equals 14 residues. Per the germline V gene, CDR1 is LGHDT and CDR2 is YNNKEL (reference sequence). The V and J ends lost 1 base and 1 base respectively, with 5 bases between them. The CDR3 sequence: CASSQVFSNQPQHF. In nucleotides, the CDR3 is TGTGCCAGCAGCCAAGTCTTCAGCAATCAGCCCCAGCATTTT.

The count of this clone is one. The chain employs TRBV2 and TRBJ1-2, with 10 bases identical to TRBD1. This CDR3 has 14 residues. The V and J ends lost 7 bases and 1 base, in that order; junction bases with no gene match: 3. Germline V gene data show CDR1 as SNHLY and CDR2 as FYNNEI. The CDR3 loop reads CASIGDRGNYGYTF. The CDR3 DNA reads TGTGCCAGCATTGGGGACAGGGGTAACTATGGCTACACCTTC.